This TCR beta chain was retrieved from a study of T cell responses to AZD1222 COVID-19 vaccine. TCRdb keeps only in-frame clones here, not all; method: immunoSEQ multiplex PCR. The sample carries roughly 130,000 clones, roughly 92% recorded once. Overall study findings and caveats: Baseline serostatus was positive in only a handful of AZD1222 recipients.

Germline CDR1 reads LGHNA; CDR2 reads YSLEER. Trimming stripped 2 bases from V and 5 bases from J, with 7 bases between. The CDR3 sequence is 13 residues long. As concerns this clone: Its target is unknown.

The chain employs TRBV4-3 and TRBJ1-5; D might be TRBD1 (6 bases). The sequencing used peripheral blood, collected 28 days after the second AZD1222 dose. This receptor was identified in an adult who received the AZD1222 COVID-19 vaccine. CDR3 region: CASSQRTDQPQHF. CDR3 coding DNA: TGCGCCAGCAGCCAAAGGACAGATCAGCCCCAGCATTTT.